This TCR beta chain was identified during a study of T cell changes during pregnancy in multiple sclerosis. This CDR3 is built from 15 residues. Produced via immunoSEQ multiplex PCR; TCRdb's table is partial and in-frame only. In the table there are under 65,000 clones, over 85% of which are singletons. This clone was found a few times. The TCR was taken from a female donor with multiple sclerosis, enrolled in a pregnancy study. The J gene is TRBJ2-2, the V gene TRBV21-1; the table's D call, TRBD1, was not checked against the DNA. TRBV21-1 is marked as a pseudogene. This specimen consisted of peripheral blood, obtained in the second trimester of pregnancy. CDR3 nucleotide sequence: TGTGCCAGCAGCAAAGTAAAGGGGGAAACCGGGGAGCTGTTTTTT. This sequence encodes CASSKVKGETGELFF.